This T cell receptor (beta chain) originates from a study of OX40 agonist ivuxolimab in advanced cancers. Study results and caveats: Relative to CD4+, CD8+ T cells held more expanded clones on average. Part of the nonresponder group also had normalized T-cell clonal expansion that was low.

The table came from immunoSEQ multiplex PCR; TCRdb's copy has only in-frame clones and leaves some out. The table has tens of thousands of clones, about 91% seen once. Germline V gives CDR1 SGHNT, CDR2 YYREEE (reference sequence). The trim removed 3 bases at V and 9 bases at J, leaving 5 bases unmatched. The CDR3 runs to 15 residues. As for this clone: As yet, its antigen is unknown.

This clonotype was obtained from an adult with an advanced solid tumor such as melanoma, head and neck, liver or kidney cancer. This sample comprised CD4+ or CD8+ T cells sorted from blood, obtained in a trial of the OX40 agonist ivuxolimab. The rearrangement joins TRBV5-4 to TRBJ2-2; the match to TRBD2 covers 13 bases. The CDR3 coding sequence is TGTGCCAGCAGCTCCGGACTAGCGGGAGACCGGGAGCTGTTTTTT. Its protein product is CASSSGLAGDRELFF.